This T cell receptor (beta chain) was retrieved from a study of blood T cells in healthy people across ages. The germline V gene encodes CDR1 SQVTM and CDR2 ANQGSEA. This CDR3 is built from 13 residues. V was trimmed by 5 bases and J by 0 bases, leaving 10 bases between them. This clonotype has more than one count but fewer than ten. A second PCR of about 6 to 12 cycles used a sample-barcoded 5' primer and a J-beta primer mix. TCRdb reanalysed the 5' RACE reads using MiXCR and keeps one entry per CDR3 protein. The sample yields over 600,000 distinct CDR3 sequences, 35% to 50% seen once. The chain employs TRBV29-1 and TRBJ1-1; D not resolved. This receptor was obtained from a man aged 80 or over in good health. Sequencing used blood. CDR3 in DNA: TGCAGCGTTAGAGGGAATTTGAACACTGAAGCTTTCTTT. It yields the protein CSVRGNLNTEAFF.